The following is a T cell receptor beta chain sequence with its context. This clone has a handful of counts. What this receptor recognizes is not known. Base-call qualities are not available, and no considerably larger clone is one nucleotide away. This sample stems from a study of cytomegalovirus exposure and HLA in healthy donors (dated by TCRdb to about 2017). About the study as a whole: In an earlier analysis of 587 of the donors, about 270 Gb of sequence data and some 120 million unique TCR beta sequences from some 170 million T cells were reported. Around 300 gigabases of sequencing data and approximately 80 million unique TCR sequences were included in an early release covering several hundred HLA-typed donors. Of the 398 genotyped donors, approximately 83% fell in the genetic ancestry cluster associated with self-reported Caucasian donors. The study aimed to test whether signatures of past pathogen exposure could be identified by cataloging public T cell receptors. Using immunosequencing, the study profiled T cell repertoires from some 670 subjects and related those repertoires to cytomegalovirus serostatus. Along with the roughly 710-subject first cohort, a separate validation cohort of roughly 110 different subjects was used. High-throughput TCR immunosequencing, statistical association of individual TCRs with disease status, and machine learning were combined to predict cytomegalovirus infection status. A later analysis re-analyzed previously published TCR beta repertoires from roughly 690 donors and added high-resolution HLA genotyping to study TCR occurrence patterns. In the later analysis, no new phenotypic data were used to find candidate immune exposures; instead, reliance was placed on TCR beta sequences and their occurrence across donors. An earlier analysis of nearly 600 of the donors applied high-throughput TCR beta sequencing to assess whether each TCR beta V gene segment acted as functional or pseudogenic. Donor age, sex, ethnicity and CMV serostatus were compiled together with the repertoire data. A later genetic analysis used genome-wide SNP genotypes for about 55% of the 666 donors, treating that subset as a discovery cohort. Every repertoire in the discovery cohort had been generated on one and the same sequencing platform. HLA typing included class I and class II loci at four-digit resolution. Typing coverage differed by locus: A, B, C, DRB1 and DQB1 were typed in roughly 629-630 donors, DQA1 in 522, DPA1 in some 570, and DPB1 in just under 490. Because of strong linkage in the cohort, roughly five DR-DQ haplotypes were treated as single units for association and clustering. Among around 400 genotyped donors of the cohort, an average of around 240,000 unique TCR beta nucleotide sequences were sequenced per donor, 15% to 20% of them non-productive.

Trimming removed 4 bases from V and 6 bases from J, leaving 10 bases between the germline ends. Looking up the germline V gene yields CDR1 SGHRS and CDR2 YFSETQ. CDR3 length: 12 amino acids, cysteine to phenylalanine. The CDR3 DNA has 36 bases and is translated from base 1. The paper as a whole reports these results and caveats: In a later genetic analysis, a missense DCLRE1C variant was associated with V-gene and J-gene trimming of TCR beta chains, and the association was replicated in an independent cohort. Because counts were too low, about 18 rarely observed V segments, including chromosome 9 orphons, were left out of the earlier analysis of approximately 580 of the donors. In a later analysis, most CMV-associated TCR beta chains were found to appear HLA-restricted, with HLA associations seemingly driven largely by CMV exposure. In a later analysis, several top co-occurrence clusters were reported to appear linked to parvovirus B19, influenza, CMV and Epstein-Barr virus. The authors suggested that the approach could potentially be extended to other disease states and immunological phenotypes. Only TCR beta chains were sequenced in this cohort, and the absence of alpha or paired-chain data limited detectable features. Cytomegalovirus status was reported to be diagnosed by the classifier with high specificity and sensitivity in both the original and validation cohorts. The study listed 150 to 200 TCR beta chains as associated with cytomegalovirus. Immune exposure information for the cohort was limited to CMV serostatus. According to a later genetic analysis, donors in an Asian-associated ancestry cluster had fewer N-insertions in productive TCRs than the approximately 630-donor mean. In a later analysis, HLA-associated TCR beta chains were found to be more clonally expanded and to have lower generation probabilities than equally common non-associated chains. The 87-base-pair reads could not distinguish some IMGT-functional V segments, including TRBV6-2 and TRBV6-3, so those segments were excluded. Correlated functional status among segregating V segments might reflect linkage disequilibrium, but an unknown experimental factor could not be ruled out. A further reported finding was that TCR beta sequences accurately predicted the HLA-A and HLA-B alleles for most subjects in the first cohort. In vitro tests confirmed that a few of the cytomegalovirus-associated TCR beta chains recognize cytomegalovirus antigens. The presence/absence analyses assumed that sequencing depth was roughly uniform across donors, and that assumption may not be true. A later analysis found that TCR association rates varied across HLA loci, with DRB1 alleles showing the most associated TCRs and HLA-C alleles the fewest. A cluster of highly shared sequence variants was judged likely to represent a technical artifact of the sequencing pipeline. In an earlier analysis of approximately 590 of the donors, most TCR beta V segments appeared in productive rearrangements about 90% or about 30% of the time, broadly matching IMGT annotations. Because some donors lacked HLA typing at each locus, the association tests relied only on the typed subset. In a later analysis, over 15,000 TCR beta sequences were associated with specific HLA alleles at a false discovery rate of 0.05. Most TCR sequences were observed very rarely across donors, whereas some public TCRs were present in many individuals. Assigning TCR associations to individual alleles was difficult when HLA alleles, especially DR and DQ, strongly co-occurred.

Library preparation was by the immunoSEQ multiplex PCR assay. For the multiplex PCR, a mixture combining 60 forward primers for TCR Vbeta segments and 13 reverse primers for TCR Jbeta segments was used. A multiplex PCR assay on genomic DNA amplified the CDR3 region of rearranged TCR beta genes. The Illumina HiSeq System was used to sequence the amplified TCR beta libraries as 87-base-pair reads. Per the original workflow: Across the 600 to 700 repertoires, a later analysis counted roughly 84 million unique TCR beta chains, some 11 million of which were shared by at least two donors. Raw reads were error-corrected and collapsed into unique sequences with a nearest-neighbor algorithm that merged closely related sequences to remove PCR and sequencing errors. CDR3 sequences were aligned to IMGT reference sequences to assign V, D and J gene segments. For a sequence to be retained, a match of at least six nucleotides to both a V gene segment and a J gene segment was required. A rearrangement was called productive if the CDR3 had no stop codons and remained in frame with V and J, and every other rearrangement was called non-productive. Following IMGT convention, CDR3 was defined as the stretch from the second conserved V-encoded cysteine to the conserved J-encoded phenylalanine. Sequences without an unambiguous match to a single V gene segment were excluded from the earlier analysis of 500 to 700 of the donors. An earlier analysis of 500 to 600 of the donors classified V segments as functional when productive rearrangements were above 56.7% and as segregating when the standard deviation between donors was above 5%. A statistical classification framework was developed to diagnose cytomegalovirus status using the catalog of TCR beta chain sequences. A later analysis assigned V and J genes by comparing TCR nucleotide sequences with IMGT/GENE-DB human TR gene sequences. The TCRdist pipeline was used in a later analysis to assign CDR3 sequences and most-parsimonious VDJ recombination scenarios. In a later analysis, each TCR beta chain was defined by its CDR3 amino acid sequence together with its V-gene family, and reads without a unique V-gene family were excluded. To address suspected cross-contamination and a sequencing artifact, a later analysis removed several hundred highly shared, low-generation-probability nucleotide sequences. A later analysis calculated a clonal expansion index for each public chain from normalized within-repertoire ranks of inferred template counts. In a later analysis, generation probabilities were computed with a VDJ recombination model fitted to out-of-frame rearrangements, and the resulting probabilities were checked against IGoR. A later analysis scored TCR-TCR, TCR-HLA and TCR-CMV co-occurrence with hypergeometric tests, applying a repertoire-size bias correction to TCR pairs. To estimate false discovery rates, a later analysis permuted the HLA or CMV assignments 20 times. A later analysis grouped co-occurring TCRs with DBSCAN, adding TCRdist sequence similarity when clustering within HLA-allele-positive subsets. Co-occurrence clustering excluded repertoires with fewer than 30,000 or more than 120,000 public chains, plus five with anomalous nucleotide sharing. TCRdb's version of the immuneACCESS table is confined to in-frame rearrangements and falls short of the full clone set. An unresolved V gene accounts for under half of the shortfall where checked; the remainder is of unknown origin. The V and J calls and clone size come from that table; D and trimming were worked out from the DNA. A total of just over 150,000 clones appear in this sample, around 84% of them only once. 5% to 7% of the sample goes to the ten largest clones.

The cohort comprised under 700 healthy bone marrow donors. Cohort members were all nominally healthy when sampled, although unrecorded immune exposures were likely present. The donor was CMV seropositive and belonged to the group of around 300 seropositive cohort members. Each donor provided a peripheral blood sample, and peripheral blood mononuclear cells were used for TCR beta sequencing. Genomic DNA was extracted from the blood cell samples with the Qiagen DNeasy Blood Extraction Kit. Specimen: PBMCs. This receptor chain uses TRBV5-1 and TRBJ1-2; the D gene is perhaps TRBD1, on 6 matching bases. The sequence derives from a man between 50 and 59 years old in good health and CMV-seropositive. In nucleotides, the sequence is TGCGCCAGCAGCCCCCGACAGGATGGCTACACCTTC. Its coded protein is CASSPRQDGYTF.